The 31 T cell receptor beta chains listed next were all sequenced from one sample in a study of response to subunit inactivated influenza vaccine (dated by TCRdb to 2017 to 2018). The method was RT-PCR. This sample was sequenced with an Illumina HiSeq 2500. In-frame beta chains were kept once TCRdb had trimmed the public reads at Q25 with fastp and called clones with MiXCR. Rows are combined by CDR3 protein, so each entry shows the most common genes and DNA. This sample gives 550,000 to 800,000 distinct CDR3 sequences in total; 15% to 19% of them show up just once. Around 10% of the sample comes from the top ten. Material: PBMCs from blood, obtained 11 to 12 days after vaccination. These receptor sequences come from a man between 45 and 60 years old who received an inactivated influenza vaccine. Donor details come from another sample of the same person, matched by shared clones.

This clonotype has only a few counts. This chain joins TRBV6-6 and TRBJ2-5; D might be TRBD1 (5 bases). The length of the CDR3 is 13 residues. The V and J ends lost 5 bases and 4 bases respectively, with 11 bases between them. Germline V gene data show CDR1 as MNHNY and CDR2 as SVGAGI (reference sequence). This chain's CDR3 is CASSRLGVETQYF. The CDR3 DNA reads TGTGCCAGCAGTCGCCTAGGGGTAGAGACCCAGTACTTC.

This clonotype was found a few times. CDR3 in DNA: TGTGCCAGCAGGCAGGGGGGGAAGTCGTTTCACACTGAAGCTTTCTTT. Protein product: CASRQGGKSFHTEAFF. The genes are TRBV6-1 and TRBJ1-1, with 7 bases matching TRBD1. Germline V CDR1 and CDR2: MNHNS, SASEGT. This CDR3 contains 16 residues. V was pared by 6 bases and J by 3 bases, with 13 bases of the junction left unmatched.

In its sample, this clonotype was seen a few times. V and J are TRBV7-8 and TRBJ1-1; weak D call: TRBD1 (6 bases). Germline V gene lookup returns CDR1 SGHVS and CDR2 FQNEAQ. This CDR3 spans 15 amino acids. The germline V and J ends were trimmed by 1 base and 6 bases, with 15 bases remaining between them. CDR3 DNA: TGTGCCAGCAGCTTAGGGTTTAGGGGGAGCGCTGAAGCTTTCTTT. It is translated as CASSLGFRGSAEAFF.

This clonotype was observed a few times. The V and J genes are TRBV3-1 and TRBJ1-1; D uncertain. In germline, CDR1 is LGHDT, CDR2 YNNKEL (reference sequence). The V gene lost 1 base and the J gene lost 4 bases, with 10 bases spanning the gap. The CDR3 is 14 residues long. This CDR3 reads CASSQVLQFTEAFF. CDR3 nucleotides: TGTGCCAGCAGCCAAGTTCTCCAGTTCACTGAAGCTTTCTTT.

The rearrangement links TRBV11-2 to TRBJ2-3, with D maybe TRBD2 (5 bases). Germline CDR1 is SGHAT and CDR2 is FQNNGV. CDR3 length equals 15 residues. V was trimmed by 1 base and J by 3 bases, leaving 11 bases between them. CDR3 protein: CASSLGALATDTQYF. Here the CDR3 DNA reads TGTGCCAGCAGCTTAGGAGCCCTAGCAACAGATACGCAGTATTTT.

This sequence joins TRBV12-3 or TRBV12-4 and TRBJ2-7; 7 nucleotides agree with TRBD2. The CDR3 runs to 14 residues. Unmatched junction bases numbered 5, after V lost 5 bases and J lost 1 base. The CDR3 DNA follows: TGTGCCAGCAGTGCAGCGGGAATATCCTACGAGCAGTACTTC. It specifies CASSAAGISYEQYF.

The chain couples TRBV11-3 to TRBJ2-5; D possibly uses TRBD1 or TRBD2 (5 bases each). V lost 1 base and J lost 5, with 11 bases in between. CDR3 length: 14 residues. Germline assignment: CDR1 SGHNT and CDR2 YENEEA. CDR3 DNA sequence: TGTGCCAGCAGCTTAGGGACACCGGGGGAGACCCAGTACTTC. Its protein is CASSLGTPGETQYF.

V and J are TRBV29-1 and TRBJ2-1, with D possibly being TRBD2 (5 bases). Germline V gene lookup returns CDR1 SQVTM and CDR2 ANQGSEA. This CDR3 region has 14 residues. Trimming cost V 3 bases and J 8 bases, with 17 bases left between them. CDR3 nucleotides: TGCAGCGTTGAGCGGGCCGAGGCTTGGGATGAGCAGTTCTTC. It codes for CSVERAEAWDEQFF.

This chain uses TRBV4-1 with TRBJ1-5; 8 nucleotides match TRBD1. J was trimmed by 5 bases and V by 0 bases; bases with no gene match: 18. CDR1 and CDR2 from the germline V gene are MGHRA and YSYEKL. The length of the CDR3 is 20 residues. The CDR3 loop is CASSQDSGGRFVFPHQPQHF. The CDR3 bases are TGCGCCAGCAGCCAAGATTCAGGGGGCCGTTTCGTTTTTCCACATCAGCCCCAGCATTTT.

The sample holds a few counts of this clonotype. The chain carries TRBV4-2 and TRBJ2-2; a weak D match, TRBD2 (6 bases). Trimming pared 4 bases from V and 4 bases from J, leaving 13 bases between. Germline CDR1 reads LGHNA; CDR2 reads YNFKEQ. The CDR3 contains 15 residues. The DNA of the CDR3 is TGTGCCAGCAGCCTGGGAGACGGGGGCACCGGGGAGCTGTTTTTT. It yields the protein CASSLGDGGTGELFF.

CDR3 sequence reads: CSVALLRAHTEAFF. CDR3 DNA sequence: TGCAGCGTTGCTCTTCTCAGAGCCCACACTGAAGCTTTCTTT. The J gene is TRBJ1-1, the V gene TRBV29-1; D ambiguous. The V gene's germline CDR1 is SQVTM and CDR2 ANQGSEA. The V gene lost 4 bases and the J gene lost 3 bases, with 15 bases spanning the gap. This CDR3 region has 14 residues.

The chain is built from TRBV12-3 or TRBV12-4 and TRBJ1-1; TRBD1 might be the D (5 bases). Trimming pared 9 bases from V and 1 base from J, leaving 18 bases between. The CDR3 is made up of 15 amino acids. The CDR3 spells CASKGRAGWNTEAFF. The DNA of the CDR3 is TGTGCCAGTAAGGGCCGGGCAGGGTGGAACACTGAAGCTTTCTTT.

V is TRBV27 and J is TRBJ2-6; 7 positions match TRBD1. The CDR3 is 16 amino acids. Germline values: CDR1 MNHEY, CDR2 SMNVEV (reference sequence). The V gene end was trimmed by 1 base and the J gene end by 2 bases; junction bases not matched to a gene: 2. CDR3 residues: CASSLLQGTGANVLTF. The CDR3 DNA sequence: TGTGCCAGCAGTTTATTACAGGGGACTGGGGCCAACGTCCTGACTTTC.

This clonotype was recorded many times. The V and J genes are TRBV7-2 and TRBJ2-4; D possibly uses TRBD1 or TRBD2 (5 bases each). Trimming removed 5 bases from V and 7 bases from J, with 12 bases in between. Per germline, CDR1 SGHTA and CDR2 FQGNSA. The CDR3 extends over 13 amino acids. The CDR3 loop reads CASSPGTANIQYF. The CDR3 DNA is TGTGCCAGCAGCCCAGGGACGGCGAACATTCAGTACTTC.

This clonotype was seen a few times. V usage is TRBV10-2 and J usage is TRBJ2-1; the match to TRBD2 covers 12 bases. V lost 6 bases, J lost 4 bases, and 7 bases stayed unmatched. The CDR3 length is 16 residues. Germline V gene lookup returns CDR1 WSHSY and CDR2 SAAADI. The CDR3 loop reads CASRASGGALYNEQFF. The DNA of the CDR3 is TGCGCCAGCAGGGCTAGCGGGGGGGCGTTGTACAATGAGCAGTTCTTC.

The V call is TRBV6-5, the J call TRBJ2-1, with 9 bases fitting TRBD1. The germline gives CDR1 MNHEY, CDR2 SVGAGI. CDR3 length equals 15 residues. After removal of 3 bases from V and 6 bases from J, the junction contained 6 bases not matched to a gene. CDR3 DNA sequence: TGTGCCAGCAGTTATAGGACAGGGGTGTGCAATGAGCAGTTCTTC. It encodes CASSYRTGVCNEQFF.

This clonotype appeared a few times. This CDR3 is CASSLILRVFDGYTF. The CDR3 nucleotides read TGTGCCAGCAGTTTAATCTTACGGGTCTTCGATGGCTACACCTTC. This chain links TRBV12-3 or TRBV12-4 with TRBJ1-2; D remains ambiguous. Between the trimmed V and J ends, which lost 2 bases and 6 bases, there was a span of 16 bases. CDR3 length: 15 amino acids.

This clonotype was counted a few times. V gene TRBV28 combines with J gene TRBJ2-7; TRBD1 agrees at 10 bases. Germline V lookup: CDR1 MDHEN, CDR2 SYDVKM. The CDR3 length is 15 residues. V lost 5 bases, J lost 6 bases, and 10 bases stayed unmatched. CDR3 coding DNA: TGTGCCAGCAGTCCCAGGACAGGGGGAAGCCGCGAGCAGTACTTC. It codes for CASSPRTGGSREQYF.

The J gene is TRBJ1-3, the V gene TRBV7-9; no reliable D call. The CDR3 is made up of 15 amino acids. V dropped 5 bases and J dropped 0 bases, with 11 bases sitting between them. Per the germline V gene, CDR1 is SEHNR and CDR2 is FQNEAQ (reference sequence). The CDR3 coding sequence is TGTGCCAGCAGCGGAGGGCTGAACTCTGGAAACACCATATATTTT. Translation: CASSGGLNSGNTIYF.

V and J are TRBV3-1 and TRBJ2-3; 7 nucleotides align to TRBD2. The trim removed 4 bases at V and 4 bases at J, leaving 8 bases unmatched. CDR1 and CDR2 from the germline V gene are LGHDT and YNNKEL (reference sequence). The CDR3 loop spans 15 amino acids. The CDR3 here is CASSRRLAVADTQYF. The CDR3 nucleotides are TGTGCCAGCAGCCGCCGACTAGCTGTGGCAGATACGCAGTATTTT.

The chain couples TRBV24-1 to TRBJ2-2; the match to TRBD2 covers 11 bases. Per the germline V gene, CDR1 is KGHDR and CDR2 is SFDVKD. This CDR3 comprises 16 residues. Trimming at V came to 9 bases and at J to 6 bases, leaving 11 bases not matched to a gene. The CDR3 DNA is TGTGCCACCGCTAGTAGCGGGAGGGCCTTTCCCGGGGAGCTGTTTTTT. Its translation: CATASSGRAFPGELFF.

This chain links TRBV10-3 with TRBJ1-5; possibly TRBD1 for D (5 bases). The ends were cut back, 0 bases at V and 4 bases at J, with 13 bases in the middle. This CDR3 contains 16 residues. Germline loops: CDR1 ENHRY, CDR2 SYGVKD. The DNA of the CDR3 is TGTGCCATCAGTGAGTCACGGGACGTTAAGAATCAGCCCCAGCATTTT. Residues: CAISESRDVKNQPQHF.

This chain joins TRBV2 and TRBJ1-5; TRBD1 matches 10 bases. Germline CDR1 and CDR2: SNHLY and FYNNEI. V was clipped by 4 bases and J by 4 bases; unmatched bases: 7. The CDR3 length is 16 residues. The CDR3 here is CASSVGDRGSNQPQHF. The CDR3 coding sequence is TGTGCCAGCAGTGTCGGGGACAGGGGTTCAAATCAGCCCCAGCATTTT.

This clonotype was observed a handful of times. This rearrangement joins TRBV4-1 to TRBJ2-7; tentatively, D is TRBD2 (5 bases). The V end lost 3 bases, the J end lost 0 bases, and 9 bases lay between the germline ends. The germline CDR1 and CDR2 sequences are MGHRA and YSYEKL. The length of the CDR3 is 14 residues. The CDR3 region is CASSHGLSSYEQYF. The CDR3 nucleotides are TGCGCCAGCAGCCATGGACTGAGCTCCTACGAGCAGTACTTC.

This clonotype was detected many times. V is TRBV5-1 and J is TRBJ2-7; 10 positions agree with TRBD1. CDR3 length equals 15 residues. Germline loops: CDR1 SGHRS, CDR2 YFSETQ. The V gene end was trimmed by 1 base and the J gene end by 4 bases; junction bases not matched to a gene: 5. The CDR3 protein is CASSLPGTGAYEQYF. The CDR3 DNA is TGCGCCAGCAGCTTGCCTGGGACAGGGGCATACGAGCAGTACTTC.

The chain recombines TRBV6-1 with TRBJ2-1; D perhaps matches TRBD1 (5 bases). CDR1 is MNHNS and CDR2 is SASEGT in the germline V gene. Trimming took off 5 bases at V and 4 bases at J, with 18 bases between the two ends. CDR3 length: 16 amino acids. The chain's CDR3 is CASSPATDTTYNEQFF. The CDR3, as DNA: TGTGCCAGCAGTCCCGCGACAGATACCACTTACAATGAGCAGTTCTTC.

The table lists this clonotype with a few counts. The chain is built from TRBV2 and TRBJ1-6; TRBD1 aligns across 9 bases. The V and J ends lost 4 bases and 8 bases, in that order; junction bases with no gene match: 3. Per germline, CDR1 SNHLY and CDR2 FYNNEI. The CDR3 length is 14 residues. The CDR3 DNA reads TGTGCCAGCAGTGTGGACAGGGGTCATTCACCCCTCCACTTT. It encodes CASSVDRGHSPLHF.

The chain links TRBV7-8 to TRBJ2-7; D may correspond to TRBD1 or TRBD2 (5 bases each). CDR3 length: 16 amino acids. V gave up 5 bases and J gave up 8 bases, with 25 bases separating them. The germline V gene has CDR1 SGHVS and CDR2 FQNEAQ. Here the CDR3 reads CASSPADREGSLKQYF. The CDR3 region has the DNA TGTGCCAGCAGCCCCGCCGACAGAGAGGGTTCTCTGAAGCAGTACTTC.

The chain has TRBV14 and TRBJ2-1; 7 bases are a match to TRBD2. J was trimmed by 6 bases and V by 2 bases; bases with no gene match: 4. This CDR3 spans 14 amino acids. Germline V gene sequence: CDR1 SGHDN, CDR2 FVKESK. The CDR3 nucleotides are TGTGCCAGCAGCCAATGGGGGGGTTCCAATGAGCAGTTCTTC. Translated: CASSQWGGSNEQFF.

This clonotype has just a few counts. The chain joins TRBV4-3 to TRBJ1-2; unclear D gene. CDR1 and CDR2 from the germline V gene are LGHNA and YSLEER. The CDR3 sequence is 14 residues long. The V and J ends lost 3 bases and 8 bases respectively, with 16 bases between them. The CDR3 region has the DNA TGCGCCAGCAGCCAGGGGTATACAGAGTCGGGCTACACCTTC. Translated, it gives CASSQGYTESGYTF.

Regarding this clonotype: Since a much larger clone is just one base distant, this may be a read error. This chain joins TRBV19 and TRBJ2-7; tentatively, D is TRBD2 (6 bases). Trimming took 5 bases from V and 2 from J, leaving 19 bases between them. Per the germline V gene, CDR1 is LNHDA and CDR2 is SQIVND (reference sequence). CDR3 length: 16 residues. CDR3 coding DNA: TGTGCCAGTAGTCCCTACGGAGGGACGGTCGCCTACGAGCAGTACTTC. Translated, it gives CASSPYGGTVAYEQYF. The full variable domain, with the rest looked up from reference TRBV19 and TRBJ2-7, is DGGITQSPKYLFRKEGQNVTLSCEQNLNHDAMYWYRQDPGQGLRLIYYSQIVNDFQKGDIAEGYSVSREKKESFPLTVTSAQKNPTAFYLCASSPYGGTVAYEQYFGPGTRLTVT.